What follows is one TCR beta chain and its context. Its antigen is undetermined. CDR3 length: 16 residues. V shed 4 bases and J 2 bases; nucleotides not matched to a gene: 10. CDR1 is SGHDT, CDR2 YYEEEE, per germline. The data were taken from a study of cytomegalovirus exposure and HLA in healthy donors. Study-level background: Unique TCR beta sequences numbering approximately 120 million came from 150 million to 200 million T cells in an earlier analysis. Findings and caveats of the study: Analyses of presence/absence relied on an assumption of roughly uniform sequencing depth across donors.

With 60 Vbeta and 13 Jbeta primers, the PCR was carried out. Data came from immunoSEQ multiplex PCR; TCRdb stores just in-frame clones and leaves some out. Of about 80,000 clones in the sample, 62% are singletons; the top ten hold 4% to 4.5%. Sequencing was performed on PBMCs. The TCR was taken from a male donor in good health and CMV-seropositive. The gene calls are TRBV5-6 and TRBJ2-3; TRBD1 matches at 7 bases. This CDR3 is CASSATGSEVTDTQYF. The CDR3 DNA reads TGTGCCAGCAGCGCGACAGGGAGTGAGGTCACAGATACGCAGTATTTT. The full variable domain, completed using reference TRBV5-6 and TRBJ2-3, is DAGVTQSPTHLIKTRGQQVTLRCSPKSGHDTVSWYQQALGQGPQFIFQYYEEEERQRGNFPDRFSGHQFPNYSSELNVNALLLGDSALYLCASSATGSEVTDTQYFGPGTRLTVL.